These 7 T cell receptor beta chains share one sample of origin, sequenced in a study of blood T cells in healthy people across ages. Primers used in a second PCR of about 7 to 11 cycles were a sample-barcoded 5' primer and a J-beta primer mix. TCRdb re-called the 5' RACE reads through MiXCR, storing one row per CDR3 protein. Among 720,000 or so distinct CDR3 sequences, roughly 43% were seen once, and the ten largest hold roughly 30%. The sequencing input was blood. The receptors shown here come from a man aged 80 or over in good health.

This clonotype was observed a few times. The chain recombines TRBV20-1 with TRBJ2-3, with a weak D call TRBD1 (5 bases). Trimming left V 2 bases short and J 0 bases short, with 9 bases between. The CDR3 spans 14 residues. The germline V gene encodes CDR1 DFQATT and CDR2 SNEGSKA (reference sequence). The CDR3 DNA follows: TGCAGTGCTAGAAGACAGAGTAGCACAGATACGCAGTATTTT. Amino acids: CSARRQSSTDTQYF.

The chain employs TRBV4-3 and TRBJ1-2; TRBD1 matches 8 bases. CDR1 is LGHNA, CDR2 YSLEER, per germline. The CDR3 loop spans 16 amino acids. J was trimmed by 7 bases and V by 0 bases; bases with no gene match: 10. DNA for the CDR3: TGCGCCAGCAGCCAAGACAGGGGGCCCGGGGTGGGTGGCTACACCTTC. Protein sequence: CASSQDRGPGVGGYTF.

The CDR3 DNA reads TGCAGCGTTGTTAAGGCTAGCGGGGGTAGCGCAGATACGCAGTATTTT. This codes for CSVVKASGGSADTQYF. The V and J genes are TRBV29-1 and TRBJ2-3; 10 bases align to TRBD2. CDR1 is SQVTM and CDR2 is ANQGSEA in the germline V gene. CDR3 size: 16 residues. V gave up 4 bases and J gave up 4 bases; unmatched junction bases: 11.

This clonotype was counted once. This chain links TRBV11-3 with TRBJ2-4; TRBD2 matches 8 bases. With 11 bases clipped from V and 8 bases from J, the junction kept 11 bases outside the gene matches. Germline V gene lookup returns CDR1 SGHNT and CDR2 YENEEA. This CDR3 is 13 amino acids long. The CDR3 DNA reads TGTGCCGGCACCCTGAGCGGGAGTGACATTCAGTACTTC. It is translated as CAGTLSGSDIQYF.

This chain uses TRBV30 with TRBJ2-7; 7 nucleotides agree with TRBD1. V shed 5 bases, J shed 0 bases, and the junction held 13 bases outside the gene matches. CDR1 and CDR2 (germline): GTSNPN, SVGIG (reference sequence). This CDR3 is built from 16 residues. The chain's CDR3 is CAWSHYFRDSSYEQYF. The CDR3 nucleotides are TGTGCCTGGTCCCACTACTTCCGGGACAGCTCCTACGAGCAGTACTTC.

The CDR3 reads CASSFGGWSTEAFF. The DNA of the CDR3 is TGTGCCAGCAGCTTTGGGGGCTGGAGCACTGAAGCTTTCTTT. The J gene is TRBJ1-1, the V gene TRBV7-9; D possibly corresponds to TRBD1 (6 bases). Between the trimmed V and J ends, which lost 3 bases and 4 bases, there was a span of 12 bases. The CDR3 extends over 14 amino acids. Germline V CDR1 and CDR2: SEHNR, FQNEAQ (reference sequence).

The chain is built from TRBV6-1 and TRBJ2-3; a possible D gene is TRBD1 (5 bases). There are 14 residues in the CDR3. Germline CDR1 and CDR2: MNHNS and SASEGT. V was trimmed by 7 bases and J by 1 base, leaving 12 bases between them. The CDR3 region has the DNA TGTGCCAGCACTCCAGGGCTAGGCACAGATACGCAGTATTTT. This sequence encodes CASTPGLGTDTQYF.